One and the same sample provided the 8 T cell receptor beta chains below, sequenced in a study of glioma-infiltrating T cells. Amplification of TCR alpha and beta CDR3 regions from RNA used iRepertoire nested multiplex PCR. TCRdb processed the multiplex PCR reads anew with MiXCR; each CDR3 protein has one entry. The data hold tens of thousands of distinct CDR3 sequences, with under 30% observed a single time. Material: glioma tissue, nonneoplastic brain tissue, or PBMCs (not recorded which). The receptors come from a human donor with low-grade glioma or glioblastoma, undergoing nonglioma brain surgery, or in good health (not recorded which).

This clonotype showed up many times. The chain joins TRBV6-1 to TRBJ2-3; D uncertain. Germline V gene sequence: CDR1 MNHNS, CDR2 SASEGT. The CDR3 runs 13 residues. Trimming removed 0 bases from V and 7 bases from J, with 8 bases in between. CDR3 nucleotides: TGTGCCAGCAGTGAAGCGATGGGGTATACGCAGTATTTT. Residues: CASSEAMGYTQYF.

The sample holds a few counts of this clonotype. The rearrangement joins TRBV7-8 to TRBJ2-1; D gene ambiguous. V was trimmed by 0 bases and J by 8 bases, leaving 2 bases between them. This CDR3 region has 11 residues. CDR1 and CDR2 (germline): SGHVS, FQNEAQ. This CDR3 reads CASSLAYEQFF. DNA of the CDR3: TGTGCCAGCAGCTTAGCGTATGAGCAGTTCTTC.

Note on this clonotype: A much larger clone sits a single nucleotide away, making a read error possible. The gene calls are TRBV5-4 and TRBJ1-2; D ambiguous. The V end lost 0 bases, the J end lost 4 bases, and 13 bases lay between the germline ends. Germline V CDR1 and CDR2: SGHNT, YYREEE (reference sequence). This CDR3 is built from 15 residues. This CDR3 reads CASSLEGRPTYGYTF. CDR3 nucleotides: TGTGCCAGCAGCTTGGAGGGCAGACCTACCTATGGCTACACCTTC.

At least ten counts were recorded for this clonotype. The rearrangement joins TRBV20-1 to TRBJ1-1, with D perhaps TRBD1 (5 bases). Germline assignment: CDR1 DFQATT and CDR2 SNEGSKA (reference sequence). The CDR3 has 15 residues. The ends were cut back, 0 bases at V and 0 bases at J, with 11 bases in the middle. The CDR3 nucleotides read TGCAGTGCTAGAGATGGGGCGAGGATGAACACTGAAGCTTTCTTT. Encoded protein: CSARDGARMNTEAFF.

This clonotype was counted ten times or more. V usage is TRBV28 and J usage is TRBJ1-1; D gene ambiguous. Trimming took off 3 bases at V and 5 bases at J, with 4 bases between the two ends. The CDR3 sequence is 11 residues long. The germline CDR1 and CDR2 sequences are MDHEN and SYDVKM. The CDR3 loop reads CASSFQTEAFF. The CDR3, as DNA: TGTGCCAGCAGTTTTCAAACTGAAGCTTTCTTT.

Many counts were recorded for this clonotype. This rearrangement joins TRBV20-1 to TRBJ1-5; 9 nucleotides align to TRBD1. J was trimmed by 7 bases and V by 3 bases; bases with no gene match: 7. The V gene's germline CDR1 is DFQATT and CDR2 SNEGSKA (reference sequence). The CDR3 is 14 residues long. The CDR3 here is CSASRQGVGQPQHF. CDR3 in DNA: TGCAGTGCTAGTAGACAGGGGGTTGGCCAGCCCCAGCATTTT.

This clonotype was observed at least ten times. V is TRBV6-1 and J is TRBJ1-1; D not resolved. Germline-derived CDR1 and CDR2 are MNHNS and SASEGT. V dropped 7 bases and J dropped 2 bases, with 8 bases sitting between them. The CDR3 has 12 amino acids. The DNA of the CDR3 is TGTGCCAGCACGTCCCCCAACACTGAAGCTTTCTTT. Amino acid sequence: CASTSPNTEAFF.

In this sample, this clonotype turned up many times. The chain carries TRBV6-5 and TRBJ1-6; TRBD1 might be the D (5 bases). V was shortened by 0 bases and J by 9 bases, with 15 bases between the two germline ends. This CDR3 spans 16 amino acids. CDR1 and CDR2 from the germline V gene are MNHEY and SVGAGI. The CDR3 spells CASSYSMRGGASPLHF. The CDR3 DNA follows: TGTGCCAGCAGTTACTCGATGAGGGGAGGTGCTTCACCCCTCCACTTT.